This T cell receptor beta chain originates from a study of blood T cell repertoires in COVID-19. Turning to the study itself: T cells, B-cell-depleted T cells, or PBMCs supplied cDNA or gDNA.

This clone occurred once. Only in-frame clones appear in the TCRdb table, and some are missing; sequencing was by immunoSEQ multiplex PCR. This table has 150,000 to 190,000 clones, under 90% appearing once. The cohort comprised adults aged roughly 18 to 95 years residing in approximately 25 US areas. Cohort 3 recovered donors had two negative PCRs, clearance, or symptom resolution. V was cut by 0 bases and J by 4 bases, with 17 bases left in between. CDR1 is SGHKS, CDR2 YYEKEE, per germline (reference sequence). The CDR3 extends over 16 amino acids. The chain couples TRBV5-5 to TRBJ2-7; D ambiguous. The sequencing input was PBMCs or T cells enriched from blood (not recorded which). The receptor comes from a middle-aged man who had recovered from COVID-19. CDR3 in DNA: TGTGCCAGCAGCTTGGGACTCGACGGAAGAATTTACGAGCAGTACTTC. Translated, it gives CASSLGLDGRIYEQYF.